The next 5 T cell receptor beta chains were all read from a single sample in a study of CD8+ T cells in alopecia areata (dated by TCRdb to 2016 to 2019). The library was made by the immunoSEQ multiplex PCR assay. RNA was extracted from all samples and reverse transcribed into cDNA as template for TCR sequencing. TCRdb provides this immuneACCESS table in a form limited to in-frame rearrangements. Some clones are lacking; in checked studies, under half of them reflect an unresolved V gene, and why the rest are absent is not known. The sample contains 50,000 to 70,000 clones, roughly 46% of them found a single time. The ten top clones hold approximately 50% of the sample. Input material: NKG2D-low CD8+ T cells sorted from blood. In the paper's terms, the cell subset or site label means: sorted CD8+ NKG2D-low blood T cells. These receptors were obtained from a human donor with alopecia areata.

This clone was recorded at least ten times. The rearrangement joins TRBV23-1 to TRBJ2-7; TRBD1 agrees at 8 bases. TRBV23-1 is an open reading frame, and its role is uncertain. V dropped 4 bases and J dropped 4; count of bases not matched to a gene: 12. The CDR3 runs 16 residues. As DNA, the CDR3 is TGCGCCAGCAGTCCCACCCCCGGACAGGGCGTGTACGAGCAGTACTTC. It translates to CASSPTPGQGVYEQYF.

The V call is TRBV5-1, the J call TRBJ2-5; D is perhaps TRBD1 (6 bases). The V gene lost 8 bases and the J gene lost 0 bases, with 11 bases spanning the gap. Germline V CDR1 and CDR2: SGHRS, YFSETQ. The CDR3 is made up of 13 amino acids. The CDR3 loop is CASSQGYQETQYF. CDR3 DNA sequence: TGCGCCAGTTCTCAGGGGTACCAAGAGACCCAGTACTTC.

The chain has TRBV7-2 and TRBJ2-1; 7 nucleotides align to TRBD1. The germline CDR1 and CDR2 sequences are SGHTA and FQGNSA. Trimming removed 7 bases from V and 8 bases from J; junction bases left unmatched: 14. This CDR3 region has 15 residues. The CDR3 loop reads CASTNRDSLPHEQFF. The CDR3 nucleotides are TGTGCCAGCACAAACCGGGACAGCCTCCCCCATGAGCAGTTCTTC.

This clone has just one count. The rearrangement joins TRBV7-2 to TRBJ1-5, with TRBD1 as a possible D gene (6 bases). In germline, CDR1 is SGHTA, CDR2 FQGNSA. This CDR3 contains 15 residues. Trimming removed 1 base at V and 1 base at J, with 8 bases between. CDR3 in DNA: TGTGCCAGCAGCTTAGTTACAGGGAGCAATCAGCCCCAGCATTTT. It translates to CASSLVTGSNQPQHF.

This clone appeared a few times. The genes are TRBV7-9 and TRBJ2-2; D gene unclear. Germline CDR1 SEHNR, CDR2 FQNEAQ (reference sequence). The CDR3 covers 11 residues. The DNA of the CDR3 is TGTGCGAAAGATCGTGCCGGGGAGCTGTTTTTT. Protein: CAKDRAGELFF.